This paragraph reports one T cell receptor beta chain. Its antigen is as yet unknown. cDNA came from approximately 0.5 to 1 ug RNA primed by random hexamers. Amplification of TCR beta CDR3 spanned 54 Vbeta and 13 Jbeta via immunoSEQ multiplex PCR. TCRdb fed the immunoSEQ multiplex PCR reads into MiXCR, producing one record per CDR3 protein. The table shows roughly 120,000 distinct CDR3 sequences, with around 94% occurring only once. The data are from a study of CD8 T cells in Susac syndrome. Study-wide points: The study admitted that it had a relatively small number of individuals in its TCR sequencing and HLA analysis.

The controls were healthy donors who were matched for age and sex. Negative isolation was used for CD8+ and CD4+ T cells, and FACS enrichment was applied to TEMRA cells. Sequencing was performed on CD4+ T cells from PBMCs. The sequence was collected from a human donor in good health.

CDR3 bases: TGTGCCACCAGTGATCAAAAAGGCACTACGGGGGGCTCCTACAATGAGCAGTTCTTC. As protein: CATSDQKGTTGGSYNEQFF. The J gene is TRBJ2-1, the V gene TRBV24-1, with TRBD2 matching 7 bases. Germline CDR1 is KGHDR and CDR2 is SFDVKD. The CDR3 covers 19 residues. Losses at the gene ends were 3 bases for V and 0 bases for J; bases not matched to a gene: 13.